This T cell receptor beta chain was observed in a study of shared clonotypes between healthy human individuals (dated by TCRdb to the early 2020s). Study-level background: Three men and a couple of women, aged 18 to 49 years, made up the cohort. For each donor, CD4 naive and CD4 memory were each run on three plates, CD8 naive on two plates, and CD8 memory on one plate. Different laboratories and diverse techniques were used to prepare libraries and sequence TCR repertoires, to increase sequencing depth and limit assay-specific biases. Leukapheresis yielded between about 0.94 and 9.5 billion PBMCs per donor. Blood TCR repertoires of roughly five healthy adults were deeply sequenced to estimate repertoire size and the extent of clonotype sharing between individuals.

Points on this clone: This receptor's antigen is unknown. The sample holds no much larger clone one base away, and base qualities are not on file.

TCR CDR3 regions were amplified from genomic DNA by multiplex PCR using the deep immunoSEQ assay. For each cell subset, the extracted genomic DNA was distributed evenly across all wells of several immunoSEQ 96-well plates, and each plate served as one replicate. For sorted subsets, around 0.2 ug of genomic DNA, equivalent to some 30,000 T cell genomes, went into each replicate PCR. Purified libraries were measured with a Qubit 3.0 fluorometer, size-checked on a Bioanalyzer 2100, and measured again with the KAPA Library Quantification kit. A separate single-read 150-cycle Illumina NextSeq 550 flow cell was used to sequence each immunoSEQ 96-well plate. On the study's bioinformatics: Because only junctional sequences without quality scores were contained in the immunoSEQ output, filtering matching that applied to full-length reads could not be performed. To assign V/J genes and CDR3, sequences were annotated using PyIR, a Python wrapper for IgBLAST v1.9, with IMGT germline references. Reads with weak V/J assignments (E-value above 1e-6), missing CDR3, stop codons, out-of-frame junctions, or ambiguous translated residues were removed. V3J clonotypes were defined by identical inferred V gene, J gene, and CDR3 amino acid sequence. To compute the percentage overlap between repertoires, the number of shared unique clonotypes was divided by the size of the smaller repertoire. Three approaches were used to assess repertoire richness: RTK rarefaction, the Chao1 estimator, and Recon v2.1 estimates of unobserved clonotypes. For all TCRbeta clonotypes obtained by the gDNA method from a handful of donors, generation probabilities were computed with OLGA. Held by TCRdb, this immuneACCESS table contains in-frame sequences only and omits some clones. Under half of the omission traces to an unresolved V gene where checked; the cause of the rest is unknown. Clonal size and the V and J genes are those of that table, whereas D and trimming came from the DNA. This sample comprises approximately 2,300,000 clones, around 93% of them detected only once. Jointly, the top ten make up roughly 0.34% of the sample.

Healthy HIV-negative adults with no recently reported acute infections or vaccinations were included as donors. All donors were Caucasian adults living in Nashville, Tennessee, USA. Magnetic negative selection was used to enrich CD4+ T cells, after which naive cells were positively selected on CD45RA and the negative fraction became the memory subset. Blood was collected by leukapheresis, and PBMCs were isolated by Ficoll-Histopaque density gradient centrifugation and then cryopreserved in liquid nitrogen vapor phase. Analytical flow cytometry was used to check the purity and quantity of every magnetically sorted T cell population. Genomic DNA was isolated from every sorted fraction and measured by UV absorbance on a Nanodrop 2000c. Study-wide findings and limitations: Pairwise subsampling led to the expectation that sequencing depth would affect the degree of clonotype sharing among donors. About 4.5% of naive CD4, roughly 3.5% of naive CD8, 2.3% of memory CD4, and about 0.4% of memory CD8 clonotypes were shared across several donors. Naive subsets generally had larger estimated clonotype richness than memory subsets did. Sampling was restricted to blood, and TCR repertoires in tissue are likely to differ from TCR repertoires in blood. Because the study included a small number of donors, the genetic and exposure-history diversity represented was limited. Rarefaction of sorted-subset datasets indicated incomplete sequencing despite the large sequencing depth. Clonotypes shared by all four sorted-subset donors showed higher generation probabilities than non-shared clonotypes.

The TCR originated in a man aged 18 to 29 in good health. Some clones in this sample may be carry-over from other donors' samples. Input material: naive CD4+ T cells from PBMCs. This sample's cell subset or site label indicates: CD45RA+ positively selected.

The DNA sequence follows: TGTGCCAGCAGCTTAGAGCAGGCAGGAGATGGCTACACCTTC. This codes for CASSLEQAGDGYTF. The chain is made from TRBV7-9 and TRBJ1-2; the D gene lacks a confident call. V and J lose 1 base and 6 bases, and a span of 12 bases separates them. According to the germline V gene (reference sequence), CDR1 reads SEHNR and CDR2 reads FQNEAQ. The CDR3 numbers 14 residues from cysteine through phenylalanine. The read is trimmed to its CDR3 DNA, 42 bases read in frame from base 1.